The 18 T cell receptor beta chains reported below all come from one sample, sequenced in a study of B cell selection in AIRE deficiency. CD4+CD127+ cells were sorted as the conventional CD4 T cells. Sequencing was performed with immunoSEQ multiplex PCR; in TCRdb, only in-frame clones are kept and a portion is missing. The data contain tens of thousands of clones, around 97% of them singletons. Sequenced: conventional CD4+ T cells sorted from PBMCs. The receptors come from a human donor with AIRE deficiency.

The genes are TRBV6-4 and TRBJ2-5; 7 positions match TRBD1. Germline-derived CDR1 and CDR2 are MRHNA and SNTAGT. V trimming: 0 bases; J trimming: 1 base; junction bases outside the gene matches: 14. This CDR3 is built from 19 residues. The CDR3 DNA follows: TGTGCCAGCAGTGACTCCCGAGGTCGAGGGGGCGACCCCCAAGAGACCCAGTACTTC. As protein: CASSDSRGRGGDPQETQYF.

This chain connects TRBV28 to TRBJ1-4; D remains unclear. CDR3 length equals 12 residues. Germline lookup yields CDR1 MDHEN and CDR2 SYDVKM. The germline V and J ends were trimmed by 6 bases and 0 bases, with 2 bases remaining between them. The CDR3 protein is CASRTTNEKLFF. CDR3 coding DNA: TGTGCCAGCAGGACAACTAATGAAAAACTGTTTTTT.

This clone was counted once. The chain has TRBV19 and TRBJ2-7, with TRBD1 matching 7 bases. The CDR3 consists of 15 residues. Germline values: CDR1 LNHDA, CDR2 SQIVND (reference sequence). The J segment lost 7 bases and the V segment lost 6 bases, leaving 15 bases of the junction unmatched. The CDR3 here is CASSPFDRDTREQYF. The CDR3 DNA follows: TGTGCCAGTAGCCCGTTCGACAGGGATACGAGGGAGCAGTACTTC. Full variable domain (rest looked up from reference TRBV19 and TRBJ2-7): DGGITQSPKYLFRKEGQNVTLSCEQNLNHDAMYWYRQDPGQGLRLIYYSQIVNDFQKGDIAEGYSVSREKKESFPLTVTSAQKNPTAFYLCASSPFDRDTREQYFGPGTRLTVT.

This clone occurred once. This rearrangement joins TRBV27 to TRBJ1-6; 7 positions match TRBD1. The CDR3 has 14 amino acids. J was trimmed by 5 bases and V by 7 bases; bases with no gene match: 5. Looked up from germline, CDR1 is MNHEY and CDR2 is SMNVEV (reference sequence). In nucleotides, the CDR3 is TGTGCCAGCATTAAGACAGGGAATAATTCACCCCTCCACTTT. Encoded protein: CASIKTGNNSPLHF.

The chain combines TRBV30 with TRBJ2-7; 12 bases map to TRBD2. The CDR3 loop spans 17 amino acids. Germline V gene lookup returns CDR1 GTSNPN and CDR2 SVGIG (reference sequence). Germline trimming cut 0 bases from V and 3 bases from J; bases unmatched to any gene: 9. DNA for the CDR3: TGTGCCTGGAGTGTAATGAGGACTAGCGGGGTCCACTACGAGCAGTACTTC. It yields the protein CAWSVMRTSGVHYEQYF. The full variable domain, with the rest looked up from reference TRBV30 and TRBJ2-7, is SQTIHQWPATLVQPVGSPLSLECTVEGTSNPNLYWYRQAAGRGLQLLFYSVGIGQISSEVPQNLSASRPQDRQFILSSKKLLLSDSGFYLCAWSVMRTSGVHYEQYFGPGTRLTVT.

The chain links TRBV7-2 to TRBJ2-7; D remains unclear. Germline CDR1 reads SGHTA; CDR2 reads FQGNSA. V was trimmed by 5 bases and J by 3 bases, leaving 23 bases between them. The CDR3 sequence is 17 residues long. This chain's CDR3 is CASSRRATVEGFYEQYF. The CDR3 DNA is TGTGCCAGCAGCCGACGCGCGACTGTCGAAGGGTTCTACGAGCAGTACTTC. Based on the CDR3 plus reference TRBV7-2 and TRBJ2-7, the full variable domain is GAGVSQSPSNKVTEKGKDVELRCDPISGHTALYWYRQSLGQGLEFLIYFQGNSAPDKSGLPSDRFSAERTGGSVSTLTIQRTQQEDSAVYLCASSRRATVEGFYEQYFGPGTRLTVT.

This chain connects TRBV18 to TRBJ1-4, with TRBD1 matching over 9 bases. Germline CDR1 and CDR2: KGHSH and LQKENI. The CDR3 extends over 15 amino acids. The junction had 8 bases not matched to a gene; V was cut back by 5 bases and J by 7 bases. CDR3 coding DNA: TGTGCCAGCTCAGCCAACAGGGGGCGAAGTGAAAAACTGTTTTTT. This codes for CASSANRGRSEKLFF.

The chain links TRBV5-6 to TRBJ2-7; TRBD1 or TRBD2 may be the D gene (5 bases each). The CDR3 consists of 15 residues. CDR1 and CDR2 (germline): SGHDT, YYEEEE. The V end was cut by 4 bases, the J end by 2 bases, with 16 bases between. CDR3 bases: TGTGCCAGCAGCCCACCTCGGGGCCCCACCTACGAGCAGTACTTC. It specifies CASSPPRGPTYEQYF.

This chain links TRBV29-1 with TRBJ2-5; 7 positions agree with TRBD2. V dropped 3 bases and J dropped 4; count of bases not matched to a gene: 5. The germline V gene encodes CDR1 SQVTM and CDR2 ANQGSEA. This CDR3 comprises 13 residues. In DNA, the CDR3 is TGCAGCGTTGAGATGATAGCGGGAGAGACCCAGTACTTC. It encodes CSVEMIAGETQYF.

The rearrangement links TRBV19 to TRBJ2-5; D is uncertain. This CDR3 contains 13 residues. V was cut by 1 base and J by 4 bases, with 7 bases left in between. From germline, CDR1 is LNHDA and CDR2 SQIVND (reference sequence). The CDR3, as DNA: TGTGCCAGTAGTATAGGGGTGAGAGAGACCCAGTACTTC. Residues: CASSIGVRETQYF.

The chain is built from TRBV9 and TRBJ2-3; 7 nucleotides align to TRBD2. The germline V gene encodes CDR1 SGDLS and CDR2 YYNGEE. With 2 bases clipped from V and 4 bases from J, the junction kept 4 bases outside the gene matches. The CDR3 consists of 14 residues. The CDR3 spells CASSVGGRADTQYF. DNA of the CDR3: TGTGCCAGCAGCGTCGGCGGGAGAGCAGATACGCAGTATTTT.

This chain connects TRBV15 to TRBJ2-2; 7 nucleotides match TRBD2. The germline V gene encodes CDR1 LNHNV and CDR2 YYDKDF (reference sequence). There are 21 residues in the CDR3. The V and J ends lost 3 bases and 2 bases, in that order; junction bases with no gene match: 21. The CDR3 loop is CATSRGPDKGVSGGNTGELFF. The CDR3 DNA follows: TGTGCCACCAGCAGGGGTCCAGACAAAGGGGTCTCGGGAGGTAACACCGGGGAGCTGTTTTTT.

V is TRBV19 and J is TRBJ1-4; 7 positions agree with TRBD1. The CDR3 sequence is 16 residues long. CDR1 and CDR2 (germline): LNHDA, SQIVND (reference sequence). Trimming removed 1 base from V and 7 bases from J; junction bases left unmatched: 9. The CDR3 DNA is TGTGCCAGTAGTATAGGCTCGACAGGGATCAGTGAAAAACTGTTTTTT. Its translation: CASSIGSTGISEKLFF. Full variable domain (rest looked up from reference TRBV19 and TRBJ1-4): DGGITQSPKYLFRKEGQNVTLSCEQNLNHDAMYWYRQDPGQGLRLIYYSQIVNDFQKGDIAEGYSVSREKKESFPLTVTSAQKNPTAFYLCASSIGSTGISEKLFFGSGTQLSVL.

DNA of the CDR3: TGTGCCAGCAGTTACTCCCCTCTCCAGCGGGGCGAGACCCAGTACTTC. It yields the protein CASSYSPLQRGETQYF. This chain links TRBV6-6 with TRBJ2-5; 7 nucleotides line up with TRBD2. V shed 0 bases, J shed 5 bases, and the junction held 9 bases outside the gene matches. The CDR3 runs to 16 residues. From germline, CDR1 is MNHNY and CDR2 SVGAGI (reference sequence).

The chain joins TRBV27 to TRBJ1-6; a possible D gene is TRBD1 (6 bases). V was shortened by 8 bases and J by 3 bases, with 14 bases between the two germline ends. Germline V gene lookup returns CDR1 MNHEY and CDR2 SMNVEV (reference sequence). There are 15 residues in the CDR3. As DNA, the CDR3 is TGTGCCAGCGGACTTAACAGGGACTATAATTCACCCCTCCACTTT. Translated, it gives CASGLNRDYNSPLHF.

V gene TRBV9 combines with J gene TRBJ1-1; 7 bases match TRBD1. V lost 2 bases and J lost 5; bases outside the gene matches: 9. The CDR3 has 15 residues. The V gene's germline CDR1 is SGDLS and CDR2 YYNGEE. The CDR3 sequence is CASSVDDRVGTEAFF. CDR3 sequence (DNA): TGTGCCAGCAGCGTCGATGACAGGGTGGGGACTGAAGCTTTCTTT.

The chain recombines TRBV2 with TRBJ2-5, with D perhaps TRBD2 (7 bases). V lost 3 bases to trimming and J lost 7 bases, with 21 bases between them. Germline-derived CDR1 and CDR2 are SNHLY and FYNNEI. This CDR3 is built from 16 residues. CDR3 region: CASSELLGGQVGTQYF. CDR3 DNA: TGTGCCAGCAGTGAGCTTCTCGGGGGGCAGGTGGGGACCCAGTACTTC.

This chain joins TRBV5-4 and TRBJ2-1; 14 nucleotides align to TRBD2. This CDR3 spans 17 amino acids. Germline V lookup: CDR1 SGHNT, CDR2 YYREEE (reference sequence). J was trimmed by 8 bases and V by 3 bases; bases with no gene match: 10. CDR3 DNA: TGTGCCAGCAGCTGGAACCCCGGGACTAGCGGGAGTGATGAGCAGTTCTTC. The encoded protein is CASSWNPGTSGSDEQFF.